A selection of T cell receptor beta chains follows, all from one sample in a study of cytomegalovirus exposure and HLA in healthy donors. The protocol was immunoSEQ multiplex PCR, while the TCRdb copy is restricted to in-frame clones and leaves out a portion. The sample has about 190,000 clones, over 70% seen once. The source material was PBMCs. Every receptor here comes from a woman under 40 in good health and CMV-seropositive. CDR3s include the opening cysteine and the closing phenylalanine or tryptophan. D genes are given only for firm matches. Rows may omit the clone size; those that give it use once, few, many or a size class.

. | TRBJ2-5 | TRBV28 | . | CASSFAAGTQYF | TGTGCCAGCAGTTTCGCGGCGGGGACCCAGTACTTC
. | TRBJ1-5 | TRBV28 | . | CASLRRGSNQPQHF | TGTGCCAGCTTACGTCGGGGTAGCAATCAGCCCCAGCATTTT
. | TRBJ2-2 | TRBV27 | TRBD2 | CASSFISGFSTGELFF | TGTGCCAGCAGTTTCATTAGCGGGTTCTCCACCGGGGAGCTGTTTTTT
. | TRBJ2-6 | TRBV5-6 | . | CASSLTVLSGANVLTF | TGTGCCAGCAGCTTGACAGTCCTCTCTGGGGCCAACGTCCTGACTTTC
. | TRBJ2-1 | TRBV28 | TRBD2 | CASRLLAGGNNEQFF | TGTGCCAGCAGGTTACTAGCGGGAGGAAACAATGAGCAGTTCTTC
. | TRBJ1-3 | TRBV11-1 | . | CASSSDYSGNTIYF | TGTGCCAGCAGCTCAGACTACTCTGGAAACACCATATATTTT
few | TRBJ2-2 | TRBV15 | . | CATSRDAGGELFF | TGTGCCACCAGCAGAGATGCGGGCGGGGAGCTGTTTTTT
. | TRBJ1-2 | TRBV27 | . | CASSYGGFYGYTF | TGTGCCAGCAGTTACGGGGGGTTCTATGGCTACACCTTC
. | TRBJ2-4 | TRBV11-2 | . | CASSLVKGQGAKNIQYF | TGTGCCAGCAGCTTAGTAAAGGGGCAGGGAGCCAAAAACATTCAGTACTTC
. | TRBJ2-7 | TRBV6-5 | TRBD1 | CASMPGQEGYEQYF | TGTGCCAGTATGCCGGGACAGGAGGGCTACGAGCAGTACTTC
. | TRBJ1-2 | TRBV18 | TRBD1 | CASSPSTGGGGHYGYTF | TGTGCCAGCTCACCATCAACTGGAGGGGGCGGTCACTATGGCTACACCTTC
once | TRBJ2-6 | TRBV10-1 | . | CATLALCEANVLTF | TGCGCCACCCTAGCCCTCTGCGAGGCCAACGTCCTGACTTTC
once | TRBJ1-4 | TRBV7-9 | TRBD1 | CASSRRDRVKNEKLFF | TGTGCCAGCAGCAGACGGGACAGGGTAAAGAATGAAAAACTGTTTTTT
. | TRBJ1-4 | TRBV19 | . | CATQGPSTNEKLFF | TGTGCCACCCAGGGGCCGTCAACTAATGAAAAACTGTTTTTT
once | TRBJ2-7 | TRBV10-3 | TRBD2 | CATTYSGSVDEQYF | TGTGCCACGACTTATAGCGGGAGTGTCGACGAGCAGTACTTC
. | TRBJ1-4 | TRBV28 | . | CASRETGANEKLFF | TGTGCCAGCAGGGAGACTGGAGCTAATGAAAAACTGTTTTTT
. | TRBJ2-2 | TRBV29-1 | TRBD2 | CSVKNERDLNTGELFF | TGCAGCGTTAAGAATGAGCGGGACTTGAACACCGGGGAGCTGTTTTTT
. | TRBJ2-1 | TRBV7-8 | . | CASSLEPQGFNEQFF | TGTGCCAGCAGCTTAGAACCCCAGGGTTTCAATGAGCAGTTCTTC
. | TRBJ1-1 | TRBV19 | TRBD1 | CASSAGGTNTEAFF | TGTGCCAGTAGTGCAGGGGGCACGAACACTGAAGCTTTCTTT
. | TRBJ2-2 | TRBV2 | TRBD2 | CASSDPSGRTLAGELFF | TGTGCCAGCAGTGATCCCAGCGGGAGAACTTTAGCCGGGGAGCTGTTTTTT
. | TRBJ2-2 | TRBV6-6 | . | CASRLANTGELFF | TGTGCCAGCAGACTAGCAAACACCGGGGAGCTGTTTTTT
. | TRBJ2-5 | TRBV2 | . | CASSDVPPRGTQYF | TGTGCCAGCAGTGATGTGCCTCCCAGGGGGACCCAGTACTTC
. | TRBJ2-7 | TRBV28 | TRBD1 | CASSSAGTGSYEQYF | TGTGCCAGCAGCTCGGCCGGGACAGGGTCCTACGAGCAGTACTTC
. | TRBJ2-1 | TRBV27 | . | CASSLSVSYNEQFF | TGTGCCAGCAGTTTATCCGTCTCCTACAATGAGCAGTTCTTC
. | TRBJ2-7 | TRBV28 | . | CASSLSVRIRGSEQYF | TGTGCCAGCAGTTTATCGGTTCGGATAAGGGGTTCCGAGCAGTACTTC
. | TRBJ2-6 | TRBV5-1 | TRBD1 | CASSLIPGGFSGANVLTF | TGCGCCAGCAGCTTGATTCCAGGGGGTTTCTCTGGGGCCAACGTCCTGACTTTC
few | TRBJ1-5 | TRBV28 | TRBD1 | CASSSPTGPNQPQHF | TGTGCCAGCAGTTCCCCGACAGGGCCCAATCAGCCCCAGCATTTT
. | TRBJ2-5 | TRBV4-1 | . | CASSQDGGREQETQYF | TGCGCCAGCAGCCAAGACGGGGGTCGGGAGCAAGAGACCCAGTACTTC
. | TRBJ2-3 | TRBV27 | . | CASSSRGLSTDTQYF | TGTGCCAGCAGTTCCAGGGGTTTAAGCACAGATACGCAGTATTTT
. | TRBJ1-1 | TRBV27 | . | CASSLGRNTEAFF | TGTGCCAGCAGTTTAGGTAGGAACACTGAAGCTTTCTTT
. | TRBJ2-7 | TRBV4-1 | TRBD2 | CASSQADSGTSEQYF | TGCGCCAGCAGCCAAGCAGATAGCGGGACCTCCGAGCAGTACTTC
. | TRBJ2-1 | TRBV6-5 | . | CASKGEYNEQFF | TGTGCCAGCAAGGGGGAGTACAATGAGCAGTTCTTC
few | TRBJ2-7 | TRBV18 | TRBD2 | CASSPKREGRGEQYF | TGTGCCAGCTCACCGAAGCGGGAGGGCCGGGGCGAGCAGTACTTC
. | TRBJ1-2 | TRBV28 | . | CASSLLRGNYGYTF | TGTGCCAGCAGTTTATTACGGGGGAACTATGGCTACACCTTC
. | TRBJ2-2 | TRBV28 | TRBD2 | CASRPVSGRVAGELFF | TGTGCCAGCAGACCTGTAAGCGGGAGAGTCGCCGGGGAGCTGTTTTTT
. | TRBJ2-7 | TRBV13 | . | CASSSKRALGYEQYF | TGTGCCAGCAGCTCCAAGCGGGCCCTCGGTTACGAGCAGTACTTC
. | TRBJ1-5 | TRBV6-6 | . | CASSPNVRSNQPQHF | TGTGCCAGCAGCCCGAATGTTCGGAGCAATCAGCCCCAGCATTTT
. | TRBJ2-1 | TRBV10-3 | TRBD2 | CAISAGTSGINEQFF | TGTGCCATCAGTGCTGGGACTAGCGGGATCAATGAGCAGTTCTTC
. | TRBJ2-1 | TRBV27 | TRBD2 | CASSGLAGGDEQFF | TGTGCCAGCAGTGGACTAGCGGGGGGGGATGAGCAGTTCTTC
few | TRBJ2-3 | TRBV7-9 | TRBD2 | CASSHPKREISDTQYF | TGTGCCAGCAGCCACCCCAAGCGGGAGATTTCCGATACGCAGTATTTT
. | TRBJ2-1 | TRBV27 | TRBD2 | CASSPTKTSGRLDEQFF | TGTGCCAGCAGTCCGACCAAGACTAGCGGGAGGTTGGATGAGCAGTTCTTC
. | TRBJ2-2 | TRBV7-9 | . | CSSSLEGGGPANTGELFF | TGTTCCAGCAGCTTAGAGGGGGGAGGGCCCGCGAACACCGGGGAGCTGTTTTTT
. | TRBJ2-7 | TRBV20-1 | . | CSAFNYEQYF | TGCAGTGCTTTTAACTACGAGCAGTACTTC
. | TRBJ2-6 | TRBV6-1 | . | CASSARGAGANVLTF | TGTGCCAGCAGTGCCAGGGGGGCTGGGGCCAACGTCCTGACTTTC
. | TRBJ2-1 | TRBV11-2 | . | CASSSIGQRAYNEQFF | TGTGCCAGCAGCTCCATCGGACAGCGCGCCTACAATGAGCAGTTCTTC
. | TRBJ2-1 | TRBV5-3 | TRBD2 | CARSSGTSGRNEQFF | TGTGCCAGAAGCTCCGGGACTAGCGGGAGGAATGAGCAGTTCTTC
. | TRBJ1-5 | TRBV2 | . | CASSRGGVGRFNNQPQHF | TGTGCCAGCAGCAGAGGGGGTGTGGGGCGGTTCAACAATCAGCCCCAGCATTTT
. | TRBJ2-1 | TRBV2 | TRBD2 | CASSDTSDEQFF | TGTGCCAGCAGTGACACTAGCGATGAGCAGTTCTTC
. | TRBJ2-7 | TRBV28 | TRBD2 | CASSPGGAYEQYF | TGTGCCAGCAGCCCCGGGGGGGCCTACGAGCAGTACTTC
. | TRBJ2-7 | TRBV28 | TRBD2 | CASSFVASGRVFNEQYF | TGTGCCAGCAGTTTCGTGGCTAGCGGGAGGGTATTCAACGAGCAGTACTTC
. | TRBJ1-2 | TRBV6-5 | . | CASKPGGNYGYTF | TGTGCCAGCAAGCCGGGGGGGAACTATGGCTACACCTTC
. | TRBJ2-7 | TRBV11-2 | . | CASSLGGKTYEQYF | TGTGCCAGCAGCTTAGGAGGGAAAACCTACGAGCAGTACTTC
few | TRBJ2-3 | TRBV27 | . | CASSHPPGDTQYF | TGTGCCAGCAGCCACCCTCCGGGAGATACGCAGTATTTT